What follows are 23 T cell receptor beta chains derived from one specimen sequenced in a study of cytomegalovirus exposure and HLA in healthy donors. This PCR relied on a set of 60 Vbeta primers and 13 Jbeta primers. Measured with immunoSEQ multiplex PCR; TCRdb has only the in-frame clones, and not every one. The table includes about 120,000 clones, roughly 14% detected once. The sample comprised PBMCs. Receptors originate from a woman aged 18-35 years in good health and CMV-seronegative.

This clone has a handful of counts. V usage is TRBV6-1 and J usage is TRBJ1-2, with a tentative D call TRBD1 (5 bases). Germline assignment: CDR1 MNHNS and CDR2 SASEGT. This CDR3 has 16 residues. Between the trimmed V and J ends, which lost 2 bases and 6 bases, there was a span of 19 bases. CDR3 sequence (DNA): TGTGCCAGCAGTGAATCGATGGCCAGGGCGGTTGATGGCTACACCTTC. This translates into CASSESMARAVDGYTF.

This clone has more than one count but fewer than ten. The CDR3 nucleotides are TGTGCCAGCACTGAGGGAAATCAGCCCCAGCATTTT. Translating it yields CASTEGNQPQHF. The chain couples TRBV28 to TRBJ1-5, with D uncertain. The CDR3 extends over 12 amino acids. The V end lost 7 bases, the J end lost 4 bases, and 8 bases lay between the germline ends. Germline-derived CDR1 and CDR2 are MDHEN and SYDVKM.

This clone was observed a handful of times. This chain's CDR3 is CASSLQWGRGTEAFF. The CDR3, as DNA: TGTGCCAGCAGTCTGCAGTGGGGGCGCGGGACTGAAGCTTTCTTT. The V gene is TRBV6-1, the J gene TRBJ1-1; perhaps TRBD1 as D (6 bases). From germline, CDR1 is MNHNS and CDR2 SASEGT. The length of the CDR3 is 15 residues. The germline V and J ends were trimmed by 5 bases and 5 bases, with 18 bases remaining between them.

This clone was recorded a few times. This rearrangement joins TRBV19 to TRBJ1-3, with unresolved D. This CDR3 region has 14 residues. The germline V gene encodes CDR1 LNHDA and CDR2 SQIVND (reference sequence). Trimming took 7 bases from V and 2 from J, leaving 12 bases between them. DNA of the CDR3: TGTGCCAGTACCACACAAACCCCTGGAAACACCATATATTTT. This sequence encodes CASTTQTPGNTIYF. Together with reference TRBV19 and TRBJ1-3, the CDR3 gives the full variable domain: DGGITQSPKYLFRKEGQNVTLSCEQNLNHDAMYWYRQDPGQGLRLIYYSQIVNDFQKGDIAEGYSVSREKKESFPLTVTSAQKNPTAFYLCASTTQTPGNTIYFGEGSWLTVV.

This clone has more than one count but fewer than ten. The CDR3 bases are TGTGCCAGCACCACATGGGGGGGGGACACAGATACGCAGTATTTT. Protein: CASTTWGGDTDTQYF. The chain combines TRBV9 with TRBJ2-3; 7 bases match TRBD2. CDR3 length equals 15 residues. The V and J ends lost 6 bases and 2 bases, in that order; junction bases with no gene match: 9. The V gene's germline CDR1 is SGDLS and CDR2 YYNGEE.

The rearrangement joins TRBV27 to TRBJ1-2, with 7 bases lining up with TRBD1. CDR3 size: 15 residues. Trimming removed 5 bases from V and 6 bases from J; junction bases left unmatched: 12. Germline V gene data show CDR1 as MNHEY and CDR2 as SMNVEV (reference sequence). CDR3 sequence: CASSPLTGTGHGYTF. CDR3 sequence (DNA): TGTGCCAGCAGTCCCCTGACAGGGACGGGGCATGGCTACACCTTC.

This clone was counted a few times. The gene calls are TRBV30 and TRBJ1-5, with 8 bases lining up with TRBD1. Per germline, CDR1 GTSNPN and CDR2 SVGIG (reference sequence). CDR3 length: 15 amino acids. Unmatched junction bases numbered 6, after V lost 2 bases and J lost 3 bases. Here the CDR3 reads CAWSPGTGHNQPQHF. CDR3 nucleotide sequence: TGTGCCTGGAGTCCCGGGACAGGACACAATCAGCCCCAGCATTTT.

The V gene is TRBV4-2, the J gene TRBJ2-1; TRBD1 aligns across 9 bases. Per the germline V gene, CDR1 is LGHNA and CDR2 is YNFKEQ. The V gene end was trimmed by 4 bases and the J gene end by 1 base; junction bases not matched to a gene: 8. The CDR3 consists of 17 residues. CDR3 sequence: CASSPFTGGGSYNEQFF. The CDR3 coding sequence is TGTGCCAGCAGCCCATTTACAGGGGGCGGGTCCTACAATGAGCAGTTCTTC.

The chain employs TRBV9 and TRBJ2-1; D may be TRBD2 (5 bases). Per germline, CDR1 SGDLS and CDR2 YYNGEE. CDR3 length: 17 residues. V shed 0 bases and J shed 9 bases, with 22 bases lying between them. This chain's CDR3 is CASSVGNGVAYPSEQFF. The CDR3 nucleotides read TGTGCCAGCAGCGTAGGCAATGGAGTAGCGTATCCCAGTGAGCAGTTCTTC.

This clone was found a few times. The rearrangement uses TRBV19 and TRBJ2-2; 11 positions agree with TRBD2. The V gene end was trimmed by 6 bases and the J gene end by 0 bases; junction bases not matched to a gene: 6. Germline lookup yields CDR1 LNHDA and CDR2 SQIVND (reference sequence). The CDR3 runs to 17 residues. This chain's CDR3 is CASRTLAGATNTGELFF. Written as DNA, the CDR3 is TGTGCCAGTAGGACACTAGCGGGAGCCACGAACACCGGGGAGCTGTTTTTT.

This chain connects TRBV4-3 to TRBJ1-4; D is perhaps TRBD1 (5 bases). Deletions cut 3 bases from V and 7 bases from J, with 12 bases between. The CDR3 is 14 residues long. Germline V gene lookup returns CDR1 LGHNA and CDR2 YSLEER. The CDR3 loop is CASSQDTTPEKLFF. In DNA form, the CDR3 reads TGCGCCAGCAGCCAGGACACAACCCCTGAAAAACTGTTTTTT.

This clone has a handful of counts. The V gene is TRBV27, the J gene TRBJ1-1; D not certain. V lost 2 bases and J lost 7, with 8 bases in between. The CDR3 length is 12 residues. Germline lookup yields CDR1 MNHEY and CDR2 SMNVEV (reference sequence). The CDR3 DNA sequence: TGTGCCAGCAGTTTACCAGGCCGTGAAGCTTTCTTT. Translated, it gives CASSLPGREAFF.

The table lists this clone with a few counts. The chain joins TRBV6-5 to TRBJ2-3, with TRBD2 matching over 9 bases. J lost 1 base, V lost 4 bases, and 6 bases had no gene match. CDR3 length: 16 residues. Looked up from germline, CDR1 is MNHEY and CDR2 is SVGAGI. CDR3: CASSSPSGTGTDTQYF. The DNA of the CDR3 is TGTGCCAGCAGTTCCCCTAGCGGGACGGGCACAGATACGCAGTATTTT.

This clone was picked up a small number of times. This chain uses TRBV6-1 with TRBJ2-3, with D unclear. The germline V gene encodes CDR1 MNHNS and CDR2 SASEGT. The CDR3 has 15 residues. V was trimmed by 1 base and J by 0 bases, leaving 8 bases between them. CDR3 coding DNA: TGTGCCAGCAGTGAAGTTCCAGGAAGCACAGATACGCAGTATTTT. It specifies CASSEVPGSTDTQYF.

This chain joins TRBV9 and TRBJ1-4, with D possibly TRBD1 on 5 matching bases. The CDR3 has 15 residues. Germline V lookup: CDR1 SGDLS, CDR2 YYNGEE. V was trimmed by 4 bases and J by 0 bases, leaving 10 bases between them. The chain's CDR3 is CASSPRQTTNEKLFF. As DNA, the CDR3 is TGTGCCAGCAGCCCCCGACAGACAACTAATGAAAAACTGTTTTTT.

V is TRBV28 and J is TRBJ2-7, with D possibly being TRBD2 (5 bases). This CDR3 region has 16 residues. V dropped 7 bases and J dropped 6 bases, with 25 bases sitting between them. CDR1 is MDHEN and CDR2 is SYDVKM in the germline V gene. CDR3: CASTPTPTTLLAEQYF. CDR3 sequence (DNA): TGTGCCAGCACCCCGACCCCGACTACGCTTTTGGCCGAGCAGTACTTC.

The chain has TRBV6-5 and TRBJ1-2; D may be TRBD1 (6 bases). The CDR3 totals 14 residues. The germline V and J ends were trimmed by 1 base and 4 bases, with 10 bases remaining between them. Germline V lookup: CDR1 MNHEY, CDR2 SVGAGI. Here the CDR3 DNA reads TGTGCCAGCAGTTACTTGGACAGCTCCTATGGCTACACCTTC. It specifies CASSYLDSSYGYTF.

The chain employs TRBV7-2 and TRBJ2-5; 8 bases are shared with TRBD2. Germline CDR1 and CDR2: SGHTA and FQGNSA. The CDR3 loop spans 16 amino acids. With 5 bases clipped from V and 4 bases from J, the junction kept 12 bases outside the gene matches. The CDR3 spells CASSGGTGGEGETQYF. CDR3 nucleotides: TGTGCCAGCAGCGGAGGGACGGGGGGGGAGGGAGAGACCCAGTACTTC.

This sequence joins TRBV27 and TRBJ1-3, with D uncertain. This CDR3 has 14 amino acids. V was clipped by 0 bases and J by 11 bases, with 14 bases between them. Germline CDR1 MNHEY, CDR2 SMNVEV (reference sequence). The CDR3 region is CASSLSFTKFPIYF. In DNA form, the CDR3 reads TGTGCCAGCAGTTTATCTTTCACTAAATTCCCCATATATTTT.

This clone was found a few times. CDR3 protein: CAISEILQPQHF. CDR3 nucleotides: TGTGCCATCAGTGAAATTCTCCAGCCCCAGCATTTT. The chain joins TRBV10-3 to TRBJ1-5; no definite D call. This CDR3 contains 12 residues. Trimming stripped 3 bases from V and 7 bases from J, with 7 bases between. CDR1 is ENHRY and CDR2 is SYGVKD in the germline V gene.

V usage is TRBV9 and J usage is TRBJ1-1; D ambiguous. The CDR3 contains 16 residues. V shed 0 bases and J shed 1 base, with 13 bases lying between them. Germline assignment: CDR1 SGDLS and CDR2 YYNGEE. The CDR3 sequence: CASSVDGVARNTEAFF. The CDR3 nucleotides read TGTGCCAGCAGCGTAGATGGTGTTGCCAGGAACACTGAAGCTTTCTTT.

In this sample, this clone turned up many times. The chain carries TRBV5-5 and TRBJ2-3, with 8 nucleotides matching TRBD2. V was pared by 1 base and J by 3 bases, with 7 bases of the junction left unmatched. The CDR3 loop spans 16 amino acids. Germline lookup yields CDR1 SGHKS and CDR2 YYEKEE (reference sequence). The CDR3 bases are TGTGCCAGCAGCTTGCAGCCGGGAGGGAGTACAGATACGCAGTATTTT. This encodes CASSLQPGGSTDTQYF.

This clone has a handful of counts. The chain couples TRBV30 to TRBJ2-1; 10 bases align to TRBD2. Germline-derived CDR1 and CDR2 are GTSNPN and SVGIG (reference sequence). The CDR3 runs 14 residues. Germline trimming cut 3 bases from V and 6 bases from J; bases unmatched to any gene: 5. CDR3 coding DNA: TGTGCCTGGAGACTAGCGGGGAGTTCCAATGAGCAGTTCTTC. It translates to CAWRLAGSSNEQFF.